This T cell receptor (beta chain) was profiled in a study of T cell responses to AZD1222 COVID-19 vaccine (dated by TCRdb to the early 2020s). In terms of the full investigation: Because spike-specific TCR depth and breadth did not differ between the two schedules, AZD1222 recipients who got a second dose at roughly 4 weeks were pooled with those who got a second dose at roughly 12 weeks. Trial participants were enrolled into age subgroups of 18-55, 56-69 and 70-plus years, which contained about 150, 28 and 57 TCR-sequenced participants, respectively. TCR sequencing was performed for 230 to 250 trial participants, of whom about 210 were given two doses of AZD1222 and approximately 26 were given two doses of MenACWY control vaccine.

CDR1 and CDR2, looked up from the germline V gene, are SGHVS and FQNEAQ. V is pruned by 5 bases and J by 0 bases, leaving 10 bases of the junction without a gene match. The CDR3 measures 17 amino acids from cysteine to phenylalanine. The DNA shown is the 51-base CDR3, in frame from base 1. Overall study results and their limits: Conclusions about previously exposed vaccinees were limited because only six AZD1222 recipients were SARS-CoV-2 seropositive at baseline. Because no day 14 peak-response samples were available, repertoires were characterized only after the peak T cell response. Nearly half of unique spike-specific TCRs reportedly recognized epitopes outside regions mutated in the B.1.351 and B.1.1.7 variants. Most participants were white British and females outnumbered males, and the authors suggested that clonal diversity may have been underestimated. A significant rise in spike-specific TCR breadth and depth was observed after two AZD1222 doses relative to day 0 and relative to MenACWY recipients. The whole spike protein was spanned by vaccine-associated CD4 TCRs, and dominant responses were seen in regions 160-218 and 743-854. The 56-69-year group was small, and its depth increase did not reach significance, likely because of low power.

The CDR3 regions of human TCRbeta chains were analyzed by immunosequencing. Processing in the source paper ran as follows. TCRs in the repertoires were matched against a reference library of SARS-CoV-2-specific TCRs that had been generated with the MIRA antigen-specificity platform. Breadth was defined as the fraction of unique TCRs that were SARS-CoV-2-associated. Depth was defined as the fraction of total T cells that were SARS-CoV-2-associated. Using the MIRA data, each spike-specific TCR was assigned both to the spike region to which the TCR was reactive and to a CD4 or CD8 class. Log10-transformed breadth and depth values were compared by one-way ANOVA with Sidak's multiple comparisons tests. This is the immuneACCESS table as TCRdb keeps it, with only in-frame sequences that have V and J called. A part of the clones is gone; compared with another copy, unresolved V genes explain less than half, and the rest is unexplained. Clonal size and the V and J genes are those of that table, whereas D and trimming came from the DNA. In all, the sample holds 150,000 to 180,000 clones, and 90% of those were seen once. Around 18% of the sample comes from the top ten.

Details on this clone: Its target antigen remains unknown. One base away there is no much larger clone; base qualities are not given.

The intended sense of this specimen's time point label: baseline before first vaccination. Vaccinee samples came from UK trials COV001 and COV002, including a single-blind randomized controlled phase 2/3 trial of AZD1222 (ChAdOx1 nCoV-19) in healthy adults. Trial participant PBMC samples were collected at day 0 and day 28 after the second dose for TCRbeta chain sequencing. This receptor was taken from an adult in good health. This material consisted of peripheral blood, taken on day 0 of AZD1222 vaccination. The chain links TRBV7-8 with TRBJ1-5, and 7 junctional nucleotides match TRBD1. The nucleotide sequence reads TGTGCCAGCAGCCCAGAGTGGACAGGAATTAGCAATCAGCCCCAGCATTTT. The encoded protein is CASSPEWTGISNQPQHF.